These 3 T cell receptor beta chains were sequenced from one sample in a study of T cells in Graves' hyperthyroidism and ophthalmopathy. Researchers took RNA transcripts and amplified the TCR beta CDR3 regions from them. HTBI primers were employed in a first-round RT-PCR of the TCR CDR3. TCRdb ran MiXCR on the multiplex PCR reads and lists one entry per CDR3 protein. The data contain under 400,000 distinct CDR3 sequences, 15% to 20% of them singletons. Input material: blood. The receptors were gathered from a woman aged 40 to 50 with Graves' ophthalmopathy.

This clonotype was counted ten times or more. Sequence at one end of the junction differs from germline and may be a read error. The chain is built from TRBV7-7 and TRBJ2-5, with TRBD1 identical over 10 bases. Germline V gene lookup returns CDR1 SSHAT and CDR2 FNYEAQ (reference sequence). CDR3 size: 17 residues. The CDR3 protein is CASSPRGDRGGRETQYF. The CDR3 DNA is TGTGCTAGCAGCCCAAGGGGGGACAGGGGAGGTCGAGAGACCCAGTACTTC.

This clonotype was seen many times. The V and J genes are TRBV29-1 and TRBJ1-1; 10 bases match TRBD1. CDR1 is SQVTM, CDR2 ANQGSEA, per germline. This CDR3 contains 12 residues. V gave up 4 bases and J gave up 4 bases; unmatched junction bases: 0. CDR3 bases: TGCAGCGTTGGGGACAGGGGCACTGAAGCTTTCTTT. Its protein is CSVGDRGTEAFF.

The chain is built from TRBV7-2 and TRBJ2-7; 7 nucleotides agree with TRBD2. Unmatched junction bases numbered 11, after V lost 3 bases and J lost 6 bases. In germline, CDR1 is SGHTA, CDR2 FQGNSA. CDR3 size: 15 residues. CDR3 amino acids: CASSFRGIGEGEQYF. In nucleotides, the CDR3 is TGTGCCAGCAGCTTTCGTGGGATCGGGGAGGGCGAGCAGTACTTC.